Shown below are 10 T cell receptor beta chains from a single sample sequenced in a study of patients and donors after allogeneic stem cell transplantation. TCRdb fed the RT-PCR reads into MiXCR, producing one record per CDR3 protein. Here the sample spans 30,000 or so distinct CDR3 sequences, approximately 6.3% being singletons. What was sequenced was blood, either unsorted or a sorted T cell fraction (not recorded which). The receptors stem from a human donor who was either an allogeneic HSCT recipient or a stem cell or donor lymphocyte infusion donor (not recorded which). It is not recorded whose cells these are; they may come from a transplant donor.

At least ten counts were recorded for this clonotype. J is TRBJ2-1 and V is TRBV5-1; 11 positions match TRBD1. Germline V lookup: CDR1 SGHRS, CDR2 YFSETQ. CDR3 size: 15 residues. The trim removed 4 bases at V and 2 bases at J, leaving 2 bases unmatched. The CDR3 is CASSPGQGAYNEQFF. The CDR3 DNA sequence: TGCGCCAGCAGCCCGGGACAGGGGGCCTACAATGAGCAGTTCTTC.

This clonotype has a count of ten or more. In DNA form, the CDR3 reads TGTGCCAGCTCACCTATGACGGGGGTCGAAGCTAACTATGGCTACACCTTC. It specifies CASSPMTGVEANYGYTF. The rearrangement links TRBV18 to TRBJ1-2, with D possibly matching TRBD1 (5 bases). V shed 3 bases and J shed 0 bases, with 17 bases lying between them. In germline, CDR1 is KGHSH, CDR2 LQKENI. The CDR3 extends over 17 amino acids.

Note on this clonotype: This may be a read error, as it is one base from a much larger clone. The V gene is TRBV9, the J gene TRBJ1-1; TRBD1 matches 10 bases. The J segment lost 1 base and the V segment lost 4 bases, leaving 7 bases of the junction unmatched. The CDR3 has 16 residues. Germline CDR1 reads SGDLS; CDR2 reads YYNGEE. The CDR3 nucleotides read TGTGCCAGCAGCCCAAGCCGGACAGGGGGGAACACTGAAGCTTTCTTT. Encoded protein: CASSPSRTGGNTEAFF.

This clonotype has more than one count but fewer than ten. The chain carries TRBV9 and TRBJ2-7; a weak D match, TRBD2 (5 bases). This CDR3 has 14 amino acids. V lost 0 bases and J 3 bases, leaving 10 bases between the germline ends. CDR1 is SGDLS and CDR2 is YYNGEE in the germline V gene. CDR3 loop: CASSVGGEGYEQYF. DNA for the CDR3: TGTGCCAGCAGCGTAGGGGGTGAGGGCTACGAGCAGTACTTC.

This clonotype was seen ten or more times. J is TRBJ2-3 and V is TRBV6-5; D may be TRBD2 (5 bases). The CDR3 length is 12 residues. With 8 bases removed from V and 5 bases from J, the gap between germline ends came to 11 bases. The germline gives CDR1 MNHEY, CDR2 SVGAGI. CDR3 region: CASRGPVDTQYF. CDR3 nucleotide sequence: TGTGCCAGCCGAGGGCCGGTAGATACGCAGTATTTT.

At least ten counts were recorded for this clonotype. The V and J genes are TRBV12-3 or TRBV12-4 and TRBJ1-3, with D possibly TRBD1 on 6 matching bases. The CDR3 consists of 14 residues. The ends were cut back, 6 bases at V and 5 bases at J, with 14 bases in the middle. The CDR3 DNA is TGTGCCAGCAGCCCCGACAGGTTGAGAAACACCATATATTTT. Its protein is CASSPDRLRNTIYF.

This clonotype has just a few counts. V and J are TRBV7-9 and TRBJ2-7; D is perhaps TRBD2 (6 bases). Trimming removed 1 base from V and 1 base from J, with 8 bases in between. The CDR3 is 14 amino acids. CDR1 and CDR2 (germline): SEHNR, FQNEAQ (reference sequence). In nucleotides, the CDR3 is TGTGCCAGCAGCTTAGAAGGGACTTCCTACGAGCAGTACTTC. Its protein product is CASSLEGTSYEQYF.

At least ten counts were recorded for this clonotype. The chain is built from TRBV10-3 and TRBJ2-3; no clear D. V was trimmed by 3 bases and J by 0 bases, leaving 10 bases between them. The CDR3 spans 15 residues. From germline, CDR1 is ENHRY and CDR2 SYGVKD. The CDR3 DNA reads TGTGCCATCAGTGACTTTCCTGGGAGCACAGATACGCAGTATTTT. Translating it yields CAISDFPGSTDTQYF.

This rearrangement joins TRBV6-5 to TRBJ2-7, with D possibly TRBD1 on 8 matching bases. The germline gives CDR1 MNHEY, CDR2 SVGAGI. The CDR3 covers 17 residues. Trimming took 6 bases from V and 1 from J, leaving 22 bases between them. DNA for the CDR3: TGTGCCAGCAGCCACGGGGGGCGGACAGGGTTATCCTACGAGCAGTACTTC. Protein: CASSHGGRTGLSYEQYF.

This clonotype was seen repeatedly, ten times or more. The V gene is TRBV13, the J gene TRBJ2-3; 7 bases are shared with TRBD1. The CDR3 covers 15 residues. CDR1 and CDR2 from the germline V gene are PRHDT and FYEKMQ (reference sequence). The J segment lost 5 bases and the V segment lost 5 bases, leaving 10 bases of the junction unmatched. The CDR3 is CASSRSPTGVDTQYF. The CDR3 DNA reads TGTGCCAGCAGCAGATCCCCCACAGGGGTAGATACGCAGTATTTT.